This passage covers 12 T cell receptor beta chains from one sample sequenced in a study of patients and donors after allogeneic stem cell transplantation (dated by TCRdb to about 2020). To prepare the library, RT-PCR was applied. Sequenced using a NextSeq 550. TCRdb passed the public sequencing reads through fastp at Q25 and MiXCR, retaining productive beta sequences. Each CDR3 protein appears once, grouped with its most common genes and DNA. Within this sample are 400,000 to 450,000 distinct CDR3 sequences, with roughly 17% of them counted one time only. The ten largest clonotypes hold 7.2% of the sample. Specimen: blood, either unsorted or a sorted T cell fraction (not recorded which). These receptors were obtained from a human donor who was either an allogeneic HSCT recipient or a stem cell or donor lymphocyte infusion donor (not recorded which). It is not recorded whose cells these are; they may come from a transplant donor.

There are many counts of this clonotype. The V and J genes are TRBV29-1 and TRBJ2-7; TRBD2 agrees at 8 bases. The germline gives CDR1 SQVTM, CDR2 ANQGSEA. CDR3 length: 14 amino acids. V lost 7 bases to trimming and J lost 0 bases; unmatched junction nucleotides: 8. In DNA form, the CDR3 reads TGCAGCGCTCGACTAGCGATGAGCTCCTACGAGCAGTACTTC. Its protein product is CSARLAMSSYEQYF.

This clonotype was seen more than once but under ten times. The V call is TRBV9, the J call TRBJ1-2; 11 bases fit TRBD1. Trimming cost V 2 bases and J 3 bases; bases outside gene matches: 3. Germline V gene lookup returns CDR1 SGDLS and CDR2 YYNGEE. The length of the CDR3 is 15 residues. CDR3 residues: CASSVWDRGDYGYTF. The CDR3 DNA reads TGTGCCAGCAGCGTCTGGGACAGGGGGGACTATGGCTACACCTTC.

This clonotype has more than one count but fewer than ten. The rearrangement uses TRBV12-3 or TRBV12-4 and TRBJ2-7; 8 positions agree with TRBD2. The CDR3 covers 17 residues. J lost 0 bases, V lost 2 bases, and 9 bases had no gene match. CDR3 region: CASSLWKSRGDSYEQYF. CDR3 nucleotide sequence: TGTGCCAGCAGTTTATGGAAATCGCGGGGGGACTCCTACGAGCAGTACTTC.

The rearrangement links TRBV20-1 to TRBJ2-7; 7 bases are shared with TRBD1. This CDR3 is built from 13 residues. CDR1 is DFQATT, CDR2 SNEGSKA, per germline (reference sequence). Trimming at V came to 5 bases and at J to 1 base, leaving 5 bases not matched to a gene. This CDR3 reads CSARDSLSYEQYF. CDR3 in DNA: TGCAGTGCTCGGGACAGTCTTTCCTACGAGCAGTACTTC.

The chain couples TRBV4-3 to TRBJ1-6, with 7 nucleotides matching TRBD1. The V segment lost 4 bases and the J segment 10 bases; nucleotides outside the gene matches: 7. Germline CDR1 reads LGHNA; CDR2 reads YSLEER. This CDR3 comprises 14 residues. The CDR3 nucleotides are TGCGCCAGCAGCCGCGACAGGGTGGGCTCACCCCTCCACTTT. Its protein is CASSRDRVGSPLHF.

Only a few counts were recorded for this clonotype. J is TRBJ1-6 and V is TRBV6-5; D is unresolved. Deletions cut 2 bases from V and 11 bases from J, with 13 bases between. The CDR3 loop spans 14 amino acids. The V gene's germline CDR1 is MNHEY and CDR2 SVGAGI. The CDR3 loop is CASSYAVARTPLHF. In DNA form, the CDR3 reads TGTGCCAGCAGTTACGCGGTCGCTCGGACACCCCTCCACTTT.

CDR3 sequence: CASSGWTGRRDTQYF. The CDR3 DNA reads as TGTGCCAGCAGCGGCTGGACAGGGAGAAGGGATACGCAGTATTTT. This chain uses TRBV6-1 with TRBJ2-3, with TRBD1 matching 8 bases. The CDR3 has 15 residues. Unmatched junction bases numbered 11, after V lost 6 bases and J lost 6 bases. Germline assignment: CDR1 MNHNS and CDR2 SASEGT.

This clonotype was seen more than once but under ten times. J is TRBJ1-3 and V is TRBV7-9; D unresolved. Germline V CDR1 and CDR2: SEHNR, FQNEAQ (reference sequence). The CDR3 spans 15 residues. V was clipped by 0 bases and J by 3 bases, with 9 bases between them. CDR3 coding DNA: TGTGCCAGCAGCTTAGCGGCCGGGATTGGAAACACCATATATTTT. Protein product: CASSLAAGIGNTIYF.

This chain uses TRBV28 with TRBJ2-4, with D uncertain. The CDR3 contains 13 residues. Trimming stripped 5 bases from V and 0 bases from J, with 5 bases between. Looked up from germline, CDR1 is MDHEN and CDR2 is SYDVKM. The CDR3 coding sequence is TGTGCCAGCAGTCGGCTAGCCAAAAACATTCAGTACTTC. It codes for CASSRLAKNIQYF.

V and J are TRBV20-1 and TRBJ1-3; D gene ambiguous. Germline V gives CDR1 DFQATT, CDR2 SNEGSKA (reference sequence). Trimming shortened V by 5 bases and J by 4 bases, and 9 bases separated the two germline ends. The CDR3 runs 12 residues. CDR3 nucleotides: TGCAGTGCTGGGCCCCAGGGAAACACCATATATTTT. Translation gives CSAGPQGNTIYF.

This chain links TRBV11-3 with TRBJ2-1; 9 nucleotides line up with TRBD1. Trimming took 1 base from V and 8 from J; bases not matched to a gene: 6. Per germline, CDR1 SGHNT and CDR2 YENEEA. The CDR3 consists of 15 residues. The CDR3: CASSLAGTGRDEQFF. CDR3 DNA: TGTGCCAGCAGCTTAGCCGGGACAGGGAGGGATGAGCAGTTCTTC. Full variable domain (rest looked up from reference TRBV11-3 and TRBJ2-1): EAGVVQSPRYKIIEKKQPVAFWCNPISGHNTLYWYLQNLGQGPELLIRYENEEAVDDSQLPKDRFSAERLKGVDSTLKIQPAELGDSAVYLCASSLAGTGRDEQFFGPGTRLTVL.

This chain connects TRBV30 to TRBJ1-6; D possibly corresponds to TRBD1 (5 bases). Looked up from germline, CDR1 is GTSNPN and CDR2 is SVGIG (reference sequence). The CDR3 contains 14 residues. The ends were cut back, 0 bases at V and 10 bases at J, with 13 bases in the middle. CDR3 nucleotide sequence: TGTGCCTGGAGTGTATTCGGGGGTGAATCACCCCTCCACTTT. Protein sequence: CAWSVFGGESPLHF.